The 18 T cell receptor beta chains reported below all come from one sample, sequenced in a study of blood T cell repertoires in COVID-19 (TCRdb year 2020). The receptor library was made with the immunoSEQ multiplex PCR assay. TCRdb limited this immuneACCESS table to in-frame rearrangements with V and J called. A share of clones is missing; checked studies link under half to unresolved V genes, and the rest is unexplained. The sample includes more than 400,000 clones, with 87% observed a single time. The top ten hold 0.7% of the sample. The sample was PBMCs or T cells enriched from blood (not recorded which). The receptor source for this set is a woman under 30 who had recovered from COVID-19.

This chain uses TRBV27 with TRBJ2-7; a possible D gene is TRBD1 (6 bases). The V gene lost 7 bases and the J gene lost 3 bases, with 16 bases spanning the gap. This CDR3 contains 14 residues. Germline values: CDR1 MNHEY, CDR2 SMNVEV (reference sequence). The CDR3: CASTVPTGRYEQYF. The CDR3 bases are TGTGCCAGCACCGTTCCGACAGGACGCTACGAGCAGTACTTC.

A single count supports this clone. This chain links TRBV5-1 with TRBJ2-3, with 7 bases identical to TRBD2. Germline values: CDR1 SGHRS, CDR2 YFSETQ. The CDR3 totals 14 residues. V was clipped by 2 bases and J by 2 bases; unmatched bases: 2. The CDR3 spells CASSFGTTTDTQYF. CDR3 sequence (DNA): TGCGCCAGCAGCTTCGGGACTACCACAGATACGCAGTATTTT.

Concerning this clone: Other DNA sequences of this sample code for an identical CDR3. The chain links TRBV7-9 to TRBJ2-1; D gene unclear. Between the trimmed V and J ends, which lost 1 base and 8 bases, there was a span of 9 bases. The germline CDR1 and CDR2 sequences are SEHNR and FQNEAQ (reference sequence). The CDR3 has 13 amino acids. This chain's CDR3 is CASSLEAADEQFF. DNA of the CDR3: TGTGCCAGCAGCTTAGAGGCGGCAGATGAGCAGTTCTTC.

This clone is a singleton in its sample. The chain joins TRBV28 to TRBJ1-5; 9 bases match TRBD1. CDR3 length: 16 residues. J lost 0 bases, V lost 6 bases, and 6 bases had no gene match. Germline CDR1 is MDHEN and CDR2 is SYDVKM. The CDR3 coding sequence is TGTGCCAGCAGCCAGGGACAGGGTGATAGCAATCAGCCCCAGCATTTT. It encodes CASSQGQGDSNQPQHF.

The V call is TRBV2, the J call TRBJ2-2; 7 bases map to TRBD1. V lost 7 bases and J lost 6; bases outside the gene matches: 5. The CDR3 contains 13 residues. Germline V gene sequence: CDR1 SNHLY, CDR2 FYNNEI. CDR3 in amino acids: CASNKQGSGELFF. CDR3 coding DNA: TGTGCCAGCAATAAACAGGGGTCCGGGGAGCTGTTTTTT.

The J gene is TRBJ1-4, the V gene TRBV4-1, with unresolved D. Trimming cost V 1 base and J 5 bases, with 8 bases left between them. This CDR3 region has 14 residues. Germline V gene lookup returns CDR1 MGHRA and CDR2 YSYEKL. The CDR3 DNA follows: TGCGCCAGCAGCCAAGTCGGGTCCAATGAAAAACTGTTTTTT. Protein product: CASSQVGSNEKLFF.

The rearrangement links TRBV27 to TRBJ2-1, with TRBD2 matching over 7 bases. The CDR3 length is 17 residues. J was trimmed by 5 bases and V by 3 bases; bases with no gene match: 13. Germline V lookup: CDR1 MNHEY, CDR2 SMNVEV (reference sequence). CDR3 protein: CASSLNLRRGGDNEQFF. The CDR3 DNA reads TGTGCCAGCAGTTTGAACCTTAGGAGGGGAGGGGACAATGAGCAGTTCTTC.

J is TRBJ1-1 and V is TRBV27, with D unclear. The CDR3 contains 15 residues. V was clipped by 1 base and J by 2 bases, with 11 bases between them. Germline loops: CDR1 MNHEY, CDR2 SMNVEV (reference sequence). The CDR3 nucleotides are TGTGCCAGCAGTTTATACTCAGGTGCCAACACTGAAGCTTTCTTT. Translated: CASSLYSGANTEAFF.

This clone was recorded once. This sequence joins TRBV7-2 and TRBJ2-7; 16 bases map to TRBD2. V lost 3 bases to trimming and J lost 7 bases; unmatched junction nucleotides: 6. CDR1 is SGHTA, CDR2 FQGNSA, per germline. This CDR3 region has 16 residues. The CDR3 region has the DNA TGTGCCAGCAGCTTGGGACTAGCGGGGGGGTATAGGGAGCAGTACTTC. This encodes CASSLGLAGGYREQYF.

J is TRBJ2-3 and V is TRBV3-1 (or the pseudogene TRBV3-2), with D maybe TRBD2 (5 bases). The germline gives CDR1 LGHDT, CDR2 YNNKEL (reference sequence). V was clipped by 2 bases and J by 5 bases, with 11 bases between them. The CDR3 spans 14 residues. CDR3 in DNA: TGTGCCAGCAGCCAATCAGCGGACGGAGATACGCAGTATTTT. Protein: CASSQSADGDTQYF.

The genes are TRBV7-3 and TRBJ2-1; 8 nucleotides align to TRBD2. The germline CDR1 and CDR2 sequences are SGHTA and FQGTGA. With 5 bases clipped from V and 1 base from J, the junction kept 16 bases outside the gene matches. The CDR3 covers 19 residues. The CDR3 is CASSPTGGTIALSYNEQFF. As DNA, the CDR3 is TGTGCCAGCAGCCCGACGGGGGGGACAATCGCGCTTTCCTACAATGAGCAGTTCTTC.

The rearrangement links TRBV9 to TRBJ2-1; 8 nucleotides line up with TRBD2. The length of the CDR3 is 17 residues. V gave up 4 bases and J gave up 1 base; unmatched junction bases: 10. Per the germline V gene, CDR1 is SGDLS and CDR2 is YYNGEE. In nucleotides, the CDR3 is TGTGCCAGCAGCCCCCGTAGAGCGGGGGCTTCCTACAATGAGCAGTTCTTC. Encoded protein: CASSPRRAGASYNEQFF. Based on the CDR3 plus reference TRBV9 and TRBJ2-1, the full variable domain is DSGVTQTPKHLITATGQRVTLRCSPRSGDLSVYWYQQSLDQGLQFLIQYYNGEERAKGNILERFSAQQFPDLHSELNLSSLELGDSALYFCASSPRRAGASYNEQFFGPGTRLTVL.

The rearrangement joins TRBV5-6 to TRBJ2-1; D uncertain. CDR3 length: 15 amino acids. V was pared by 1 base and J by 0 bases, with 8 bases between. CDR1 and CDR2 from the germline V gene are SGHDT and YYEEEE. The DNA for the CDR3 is TGTGCCAGCAGCTTGAAAAGGAGCTCCTACAATGAGCAGTTCTTC. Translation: CASSLKRSSYNEQFF. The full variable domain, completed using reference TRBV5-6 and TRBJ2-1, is DAGVTQSPTHLIKTRGQQVTLRCSPKSGHDTVSWYQQALGQGPQFIFQYYEEEERQRGNFPDRFSGHQFPNYSSELNVNALLLGDSALYLCASSLKRSSYNEQFFGPGTRLTVL.

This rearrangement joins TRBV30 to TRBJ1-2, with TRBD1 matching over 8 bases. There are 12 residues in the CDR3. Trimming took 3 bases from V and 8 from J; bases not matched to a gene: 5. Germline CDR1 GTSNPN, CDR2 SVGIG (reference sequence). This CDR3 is CAWSRGPWGYTF. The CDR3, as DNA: TGTGCCTGGAGCAGGGGGCCGTGGGGCTACACCTTC.

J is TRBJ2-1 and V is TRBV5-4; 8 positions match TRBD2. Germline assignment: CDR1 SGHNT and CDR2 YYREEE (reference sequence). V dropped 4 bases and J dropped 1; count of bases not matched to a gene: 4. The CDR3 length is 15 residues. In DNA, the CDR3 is TGTGCCAGCAGCCCGGGGGGGATTTCCTACAATGAGCAGTTCTTC. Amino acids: CASSPGGISYNEQFF.

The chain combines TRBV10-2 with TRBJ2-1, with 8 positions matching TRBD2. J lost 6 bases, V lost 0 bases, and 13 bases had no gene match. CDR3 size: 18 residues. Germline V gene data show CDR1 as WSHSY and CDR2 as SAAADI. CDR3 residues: CASSESSGGPNVVNEQFF. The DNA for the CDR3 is TGCGCCAGCAGTGAGTCCTCGGGGGGGCCAAACGTCGTCAATGAGCAGTTCTTC.

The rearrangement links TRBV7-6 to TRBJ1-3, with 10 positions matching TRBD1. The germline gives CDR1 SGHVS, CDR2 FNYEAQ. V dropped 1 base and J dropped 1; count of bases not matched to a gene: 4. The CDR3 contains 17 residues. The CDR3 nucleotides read TGTGCCAGCAGCTTAGTAGGGACAGGGGCTTCTGGAAACACCATATATTTT. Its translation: CASSLVGTGASGNTIYF.

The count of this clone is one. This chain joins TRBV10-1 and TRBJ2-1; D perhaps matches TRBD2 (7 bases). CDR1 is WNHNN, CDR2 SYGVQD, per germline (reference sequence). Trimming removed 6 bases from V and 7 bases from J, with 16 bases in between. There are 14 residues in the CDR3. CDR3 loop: CASSLGGAGNEQFF. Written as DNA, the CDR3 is TGCGCCAGCAGCCTAGGGGGGGCCGGGAATGAGCAGTTCTTC.